These 13 T cell receptor beta chains were sequenced from one sample in a study of blood T cell repertoires in COVID-19. The protocol was immunoSEQ multiplex PCR, while the TCRdb copy is restricted to in-frame clones and leaves out a portion. The data hold some 320,000 clones, with around nine tenths observed a single time. The sequenced material came from peripheral blood. These receptors were taken from a woman in her twenties or thirties with COVID-19, enrolled during active disease.

The chain links TRBV6-5 to TRBJ1-1, with D possibly TRBD1 on 5 matching bases. This CDR3 spans 14 amino acids. CDR1 and CDR2 (germline): MNHEY, SVGAGI. Trimming stripped 8 bases from V and 5 bases from J, with 18 bases between. CDR3 bases: TGTGCCAGCGGGGGGTTTGGGGAAGGGACTGAAGCTTTCTTT. Translated, it gives CASGGFGEGTEAFF.

The rearrangement uses TRBV5-1 and TRBJ2-4, with D perhaps TRBD2 (5 bases). V was pared by 3 bases and J by 1 base, with 14 bases between. This CDR3 contains 16 residues. CDR1 and CDR2 (germline): SGHRS, YFSETQ. The CDR3 DNA sequence: TGCGCCAGCAGCTGGGCCCCCGGGGAGGCCAAAAACATTCAGTACTTC. Its protein is CASSWAPGEAKNIQYF.

The chain employs TRBV10-3 and TRBJ2-1, with 10 bases identical to TRBD2. This CDR3 is built from 16 residues. Germline trimming cut 3 bases from V and 4 bases from J; bases unmatched to any gene: 6. Germline V CDR1 and CDR2: ENHRY, SYGVKD. The CDR3 loop reads CAISDFKAGGYNEQFF. CDR3 sequence (DNA): TGTGCCATCAGTGATTTCAAAGCGGGGGGGTACAATGAGCAGTTCTTC.

V gene TRBV4-2 combines with J gene TRBJ1-2; 9 bases agree with TRBD1. The germline V gene has CDR1 LGHNA and CDR2 YNFKEQ. This CDR3 region has 16 residues. V shed 3 bases, J shed 10 bases, and the junction held 15 bases outside the gene matches. The CDR3 loop reads CASSQEEGTGRTDYTF. The CDR3 bases are TGTGCCAGCAGCCAGGAGGAAGGGACAGGGCGAACTGACTACACCTTC.

The rearrangement joins TRBV6-2 or TRBV6-3 to TRBJ2-7, with 14 bases identical to TRBD2. J gave up 3 bases and V 4 bases, and 2 bases lay outside the gene matches. This CDR3 is 15 amino acids long. Germline CDR1 and CDR2: MNHEY and SVGEGT. The CDR3 protein is CASSSGLAGGYEQYF. The CDR3 DNA follows: TGTGCCAGCAGTTCAGGACTAGCGGGGGGCTACGAGCAGTACTTC.

The chain couples TRBV7-9 to TRBJ2-1; 12 bases fit TRBD2. The CDR3 runs 15 residues. Germline-derived CDR1 and CDR2 are SEHNR and FQNEAQ (reference sequence). V dropped 8 bases and J dropped 6; count of bases not matched to a gene: 8. The CDR3 protein is CASDLRLAGANEQFF. For the CDR3, the DNA is TGTGCCAGCGACCTCCGACTAGCGGGAGCCAATGAGCAGTTCTTC. Drawing the rest from reference TRBV7-9 and TRBJ2-1, the complete variable domain is DTGVSQNPRHKITKRGQNVTFRCDPISEHNRLYWYRQTLGQGPEFLTYFQNEAQLEKSRLLSDRFSAERPKGSFSTLEIQRTEQGDSAMYLCASDLRLAGANEQFFGPGTRLTVL.

The chain couples TRBV13 to TRBJ2-1, with unresolved D. Germline V lookup: CDR1 PRHDT, CDR2 FYEKMQ (reference sequence). This CDR3 is built from 14 residues. V lost 5 bases and J 10 bases, leaving 18 bases between the germline ends. Written as DNA, the CDR3 is TGTGCCAGCAGCCACCTCGACCAGCCCAGGGAGCAGTTCTTC. Its translation is CASSHLDQPREQFF.

The chain employs TRBV13 and TRBJ2-7; 10 bases are shared with TRBD2. The CDR3 totals 15 residues. V shed 5 bases and J 1 base; nucleotides not matched to a gene: 5. In germline, CDR1 is PRHDT, CDR2 FYEKMQ (reference sequence). CDR3 DNA sequence: TGTGCCAGCAGCAGAAGCGGGGGGGGTTCCTACGAGCAGTACTTC. It encodes CASSRSGGGSYEQYF.

The chain couples TRBV28 to TRBJ1-2, with 7 bases aligning to TRBD1. J gave up 4 bases and V 5 bases, and 4 bases lay outside the gene matches. This CDR3 is 13 amino acids long. The germline V gene has CDR1 MDHEN and CDR2 SYDVKM. CDR3 region: CASSANRGYGYTF. DNA of the CDR3: TGTGCCAGCAGTGCCAACAGGGGCTATGGCTACACCTTC.

In its sample, this clone was seen once. The chain couples TRBV24-1 to TRBJ2-2; TRBD2 matches 9 bases. Germline V gives CDR1 KGHDR, CDR2 SFDVKD. V was pared by 0 bases and J by 4 bases, with 2 bases of the junction left unmatched. There are 16 residues in the CDR3. CDR3 in amino acids: CATSDLTGLATGELFF. CDR3 coding DNA: TGTGCCACCAGTGATTTGACGGGACTAGCCACCGGGGAGCTGTTTTTT.

The chain has TRBV6-1 and TRBJ2-4; TRBD1 agrees at 11 bases. The trim removed 4 bases at V and 7 bases at J, leaving 9 bases unmatched. This CDR3 region has 16 residues. Germline-derived CDR1 and CDR2 are MNHNS and SASEGT. The CDR3 region has the DNA TGTGCCAGCAGTGCAACACCCGGGACAGGGGGTAACATTCAGTACTTC. Translated, it gives CASSATPGTGGNIQYF.

CDR3 loop: CASSSRTLGGSPLHF. In nucleotides, the CDR3 is TGTGCCAGCAGTTCGAGGACTTTGGGAGGGTCACCCCTCCACTTT. The V and J genes are TRBV28 and TRBJ1-6; D gene uncertain. This CDR3 is built from 15 residues. Deletions cut 4 bases from V and 10 bases from J, with 17 bases between. Germline lookup yields CDR1 MDHEN and CDR2 SYDVKM.

The chain joins TRBV6-1 to TRBJ1-1; D perhaps matches TRBD1 (6 bases). CDR1 is MNHNS, CDR2 SASEGT, per germline. V shed 3 bases and J shed 10 bases, with 15 bases lying between them. The CDR3 contains 13 residues. In DNA form, the CDR3 reads TGTGCCAGCAGTGAGGGGACAATCCAGGGAGCTTTCTTT. It encodes CASSEGTIQGAFF.